This is a list of T cell receptor beta chains from one sample in a study of blood T cell repertoires in COVID-19. Assay: immunoSEQ multiplex PCR; the TCRdb copy retains only in-frame clones and omits some. The table includes roughly 220,000 clones, around 90% detected once. Sequencing input: PBMCs or T cells enriched from blood (not recorded which). Every receptor here comes from a woman in her fifties or sixties with acute COVID-19. Each CDR3 is given with its conserved first and last residue. The order of the fields is D gene, J gene, clone size, V gene, CDR3 DNA, CDR3 protein. D genes are given only for firm matches. Size is stated for part of the rows, as once, few or many counts, or as a class when the clone is expanded.

>.|TRBJ1-1|.|TRBV29-1
TGCAGCGTTGAGACTCAAAAGGACACTGAAGCTTTCTTT
CSVETQKDTEAFF
>.|TRBJ1-2|.|TRBV7-2
TGTGCCAGCAGCTTAATCAACGGACAGCGCTATGGCTACACCTTC
CASSLINGQRYGYTF
>TRBD2|TRBJ2-3|.|TRBV30
TGTGCCTGGCGACTAGCGGGAATCAAAGATACGCAGTATTTT
CAWRLAGIKDTQYF
>.|TRBJ2-5|.|TRBV5-4
TGTGCCAGCAGCTTGGGGGTGGGGGCCCTCGGAGAGACCCAGTACTTC
CASSLGVGALGETQYF
>TRBD1|TRBJ1-1|.|TRBV28
TGTGCCAGCAGCCGAGGGACAGCGAACACTGAAGCTTTCTTT
CASSRGTANTEAFF
>.|TRBJ2-1|.|TRBV7-9
TGTGCCAGCAGCCAGACTAGGAATCAATACAATGAGCAGTTCTTC
CASSQTRNQYNEQFF
>.|TRBJ2-2|.|TRBV12-3/TRBV12-4
TGTGCCAGCAGGGGAACAGGGTTCGGGGAGCTGTTTTTT
CASRGTGFGELFF
>.|TRBJ1-2|once|TRBV27
TGTGCCAGCAGTTCTTGGGGGGGGTATGGCTACACCTTC
CASSSWGGYGYTF
>.|TRBJ2-1|.|TRBV19
TGTGCCAGTAGTACAGGGTTTCGGGAGCAGTTCTTC
CASSTGFREQFF
>TRBD1|TRBJ2-5|few|TRBV28
TGTGCCAGCAGTTTATTTAGGGACAGGGGCAAGACCCAGTACTTC
CASSLFRDRGKTQYF
>TRBD1|TRBJ2-7|.|TRBV2
TGTGCCAGCATAATTGGGACAGCCTACGAGCAGTACTTC
CASIIGTAYEQYF
>.|TRBJ1-3|.|TRBV19
TGTGCCAGTAGCCCGCGGGTGGACCCCTCTGGAAACACCATATATTTT
CASSPRVDPSGNTIYF
>TRBD1|TRBJ1-2|.|TRBV10-3
TGTGCCATCAGTGAGGGACAGGGGGCAGGTGGCTACACCTTC
CAISEGQGAGGYTF
>.|TRBJ1-2|.|TRBV27
TGTGCCAGCAGTTCGACCAAACAGGGACCAAACTATGGCTACACCTTC
CASSSTKQGPNYGYTF
>.|TRBJ2-7|.|TRBV2
TGTGCCAGCAGCCTACAGGTCCGCTACGAGCAGTACTTC
CASSLQVRYEQYF
>.|TRBJ1-2|.|TRBV10-3
TGTGCCATTAGGACAGAAAACTATGGCTACACCTTC
CAIRTENYGYTF